This TCR beta chain was observed in a study of shared clonotypes between healthy human individuals. The study, taken as a whole, reports: The represented genetic and exposure-history diversity was limited by the small number of donors.

This table comes from immunoSEQ multiplex PCR, and its TCRdb copy is limited to in-frame clones, with some not included. The sample contains about 110,000 clones, about 71% of which appear only once. A note on this clone: Its antigen is unknown.

Germline CDR1 and CDR2: GTSNPN and SVGIG (reference sequence). V was pared by 1 base and J by 6 bases, with 10 bases between. The CDR3 spans 13 residues. This rearrangement joins TRBV30 to TRBJ2-1; D not certain. The receptor comes from a woman under 40 in good health. Sequencing was performed on memory CD8+ T cells sorted from blood. The subset is: CD45RO+ cells pooled with CCR7-negative TemRA cells. CDR3 sequence: CAWSGGQANEQFF. The CDR3 DNA is TGTGCCTGGAGTGGGGGTCAGGCCAATGAGCAGTTCTTC.